This TCR beta chain was captured by sequencing in a study of T-cell memory formation after mild COVID-19. CDR1 and CDR2 (germline): MNHEY, SVGAGI. V was cut by 6 bases and J by 3 bases, with 14 bases left in between. The CDR3 covers 14 residues. This clonotype appeared a few times. What it binds is unknown. TCRdb re-called the 5' RACE reads with MiXCR, one entry per CDR3 protein. The table lists approximately 300,000 distinct CDR3 sequences, about 16% of them singletons. Broader study findings: CD8+ contracting clones occupied EMRA, while CD4+ ones occupied mainly CM and EM. A subset of responding clones appeared in pre-infection memory, suggesting cross-reactive memory joined.

The sample consisted of PBMCs or a T cell subset sorted from them (not recorded which). This TCR was recovered from a man aged 18 to 29 who had mild COVID-19 (a few samples of this study predate the infection). Cell type and time point are not known. The chain recombines TRBV6-5 with TRBJ1-2; no reliable D call. The CDR3, as DNA: TGTGCCAGCAGCCCCCCGGGTTTGGACTATGGCTACACCTTC. Translated, it gives CASSPPGLDYGYTF.